The rows below give T cell receptor beta chains drawn from one sample of a study of PD-1 blockade in classical Hodgkin lymphoma. Libraries were prepared by immunoSEQ multiplex PCR; TCRdb keeps only in-frame clonotypes and omits some of them. The sample lists about 20,000 clones, 75% to 90% occurring once. The starting material was CD8+ T cells from blood, obtained before the fourth cycle of nivolumab. These receptors all stem from a human donor with classical Hodgkin lymphoma. Each CDR3 is given with its conserved first and last residue. D genes are given only for firm matches.

NA TRBJ1-6 TRBV21-1 CASSTLPGTVGSPLHF
NA TRBJ1-1 TRBV7-9 CASSLVEKQDEAFF
NA TRBJ2-7 TRBV2 CASSDNAYEQYF
NA TRBJ2-3 TRBV4-3 CASSQVLGRSLTDTQYF
TRBD1 TRBJ1-2 TRBV28 CASSFQFSGQYYGYTF
NA TRBJ2-1 TRBV19 CASSIGSGGYNEQFF
NA TRBJ2-7 TRBV28 CASSTRGYEQYF
NA TRBJ1-1 TRBV7-8 CASSLIRWDHEAFF
NA TRBJ2-7 TRBV7-2 CASSLYENEQYF
NA TRBJ2-7 TRBV6-5 CASSYSPTGVYEQYF
NA TRBJ2-2 TRBV9 CASSYGWRGELFF